This record covers a single T cell receptor (beta chain). The data are from a study of control samples from healthy donors and cancer patients. V lost 2 bases and J 0 bases, leaving 5 bases between the germline ends. Per germline, CDR1 MDHEN and CDR2 SYDVKM. The CDR3 extends over 14 amino acids. Assay used: immunoSEQ multiplex PCR; TCRdb lists only in-frame clones, some missing. The sample lists about 250,000 clones, about four fifths occurring once. The sequence came from a woman in her fifties or sixties with lung cancer. Sequenced material: PBMCs. This chain connects TRBV28 to TRBJ2-4; D is uncertain. The CDR3 loop reads CASSLGVAKNIQYF. For the CDR3, the DNA is TGTGCCAGCAGTTTAGGGGTAGCCAAAAACATTCAGTACTTC.